Listed below are T cell receptor beta chains from one sample, sequenced in a study of T cells in localized non-small cell lung cancer. Only in-frame clones appear in the TCRdb table, and some are missing; sequencing was by immunoSEQ multiplex PCR. Among about 3,000 clones, more than 20% were seen once, and the ten largest hold approximately 10%. Sequenced here: normal lung tissue next to the tumor, sampled before any cancer treatment. All receptors come from a woman aged 35 to 70 with stage I lung adenocarcinoma. Each CDR3 is given with its conserved first and last residue. D genes are given only for firm matches. Rows may omit the clone size; those that give it use once, few, many or a size class.

D	size	J	V	DNA	CDR3
TRBD1	-	TRBJ1-4	TRBV6-1	TGTGCCAGCAGTGAAGCGACAGGGGAGGAAGAAAAACTGTTTTTT	CASSEATGEEEKLFF
-	-	TRBJ1-5	TRBV19	TGTGCCAGTAGTATATCGGGGGACCAGCCCCAGCATTTT	CASSISGDQPQHF
-	few	TRBJ2-5	TRBV19	TGTGCCAGTAGTCGTACTGCGTGGCAAGAGACCCAGTACTTC	CASSRTAWQETQYF
TRBD1	-	TRBJ1-2	TRBV28	TGTGCCAGCAGTCCCGGGACAGGGATCTATGGCTACACCTTC	CASSPGTGIYGYTF
-	-	TRBJ2-3	TRBV18	TGTGCCAGCTCTCCCATGGATGGCGATACGCAGTATTTT	CASSPMDGDTQYF
TRBD2	-	TRBJ2-7	TRBV18	TGTGCCAGCAACGGGCTTCGGGAGGACGAGCAGTACTTC	CASNGLREDEQYF
TRBD1	medium-sized	TRBJ1-5	TRBV6-8	TGTGCCAGCAGTGCTGAAGTGGACAGGCCTAGCAATCAGCCCCAGCATTTT	CASSAEVDRPSNQPQHF
-	few	TRBJ1-5	TRBV28	TGTGCCAGCAGTCTGACAGTTCCCCGGGAGCCCCAGCATTTT	CASSLTVPREPQHF
TRBD2	-	TRBJ2-7	TRBV11-3	TGTGCCAGCAGCTCCAGACTAGCGGGAGACCACGTGCAGTACTTC	CASSSRLAGDHVQYF
-	-	TRBJ1-5	TRBV30	TGTGCCTGGAGCGGTACAGGGCAGTCCCAGCATTTT	CAWSGTGQSQHF
-	-	TRBJ2-3	TRBV19	TGTGCCAGTAGGGACTCCCCCACAGATACGCAGTATTTT	CASRDSPTDTQYF
-	few	TRBJ2-2	TRBV11-3	TGTGCCAGCAGCCAAGGGGCAGCGAACACCGGGGAGCTGTTTTTT	CASSQGAANTGELFF
TRBD1	-	TRBJ2-7	TRBV29-1	TGCAGCGCCCAGGGGGCGAACTCCTACGAGCAGTACTTC	CSAQGANSYEQYF
TRBD2	few	TRBJ2-3	TRBV11-3	TGTGCCAGCAGCTTGGGACTAATCACAGATACGCAGTATTTT	CASSLGLITDTQYF